The 2 T cell receptor beta chains listed next were all sequenced from one sample in a study of blood T cell repertoires in COVID-19. The table came from immunoSEQ multiplex PCR; TCRdb's copy has only in-frame clones and leaves some out. The sample includes about 250,000 clones, around 88% of them seen just once. The sample comprised peripheral blood. Every receptor here comes from a woman aged 25 to 39 with COVID-19, enrolled during active disease.

The sample holds a few counts of this clone. The chain couples TRBV12-3 or TRBV12-4 to TRBJ2-3; 7 bases line up with TRBD2. This CDR3 has 13 amino acids. V lost 7 bases and J lost 3; bases outside the gene matches: 4. The CDR3 coding sequence is TGTGCCAGCACCCGACTAGCAACAGATACGCAGTATTTT. It is translated as CASTRLATDTQYF.

This clone has a handful of counts. The J gene is TRBJ2-1, the V gene TRBV10-3; no definite D call. Between the trimmed V and J ends, which lost 10 bases and 8 bases, there was a span of 12 bases. Germline V gene sequence: CDR1 ENHRY, CDR2 SYGVKD. The CDR3 loop spans 11 amino acids. CDR3 in amino acids: CATLARDEQFF. In DNA form, the CDR3 reads TGTGCCACCCTCGCTCGCGATGAGCAGTTCTTC.